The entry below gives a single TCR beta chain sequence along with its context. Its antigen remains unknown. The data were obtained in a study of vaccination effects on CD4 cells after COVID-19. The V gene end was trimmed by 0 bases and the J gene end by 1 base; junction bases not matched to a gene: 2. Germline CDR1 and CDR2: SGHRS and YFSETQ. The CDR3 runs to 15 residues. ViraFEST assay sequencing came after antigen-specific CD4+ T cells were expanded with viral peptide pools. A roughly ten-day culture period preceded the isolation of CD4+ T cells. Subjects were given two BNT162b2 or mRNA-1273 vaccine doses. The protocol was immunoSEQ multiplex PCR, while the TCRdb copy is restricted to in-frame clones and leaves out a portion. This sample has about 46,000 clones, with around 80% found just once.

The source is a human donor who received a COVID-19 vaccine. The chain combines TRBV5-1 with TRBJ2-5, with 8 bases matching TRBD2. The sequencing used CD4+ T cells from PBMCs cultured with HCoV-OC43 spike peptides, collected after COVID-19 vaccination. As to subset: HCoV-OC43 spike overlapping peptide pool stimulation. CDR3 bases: TGCGCCAGCAGCTTGGGACTAGCGAGCCAAGAGACCCAGTACTTC. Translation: CASSLGLASQETQYF.